Listed below are T cell receptor beta chains from one sample, sequenced in a study of T cells in Graves' hyperthyroidism and ophthalmopathy. Each CDR3 protein is one row after TCRdb ran MiXCR on the multiplex PCR reads. The sample lists 500,000 to 750,000 distinct CDR3 sequences; 12% to 15% were seen once. Input material: blood. All receptors come from a woman aged 18-30 years with Graves' ophthalmopathy. Each CDR3 is given without its conserved first and last residue. Each record gives: clone size, J gene, V gene, CDR3 protein. For some rows the clone size is stated as once, few or many, or as a class when expanded; others skip it.

clone_size: many
j_call: TRBJ1-4
v_call: TRBV11-2
cdr3_aa: ASSPTGSTNEKLF

clone_size: many
j_call: TRBJ2-5
v_call: TRBV2
cdr3_aa: ASSETSGRAWETQY

clone_size: many
j_call: TRBJ2-5
v_call: TRBV7-2
cdr3_aa: ASSLRREVVETQY

clone_size: -
j_call: TRBJ2-1
v_call: TRBV24-1
cdr3_aa: ATSDWSMGDEQF

clone_size: few
j_call: TRBJ1-4
v_call: TRBV19
cdr3_aa: ASSIEDGPNEKLF

clone_size: -
j_call: TRBJ1-2
v_call: TRBV4-1
cdr3_aa: ASSQDRAYNYGYT

clone_size: few
j_call: TRBJ1-1
v_call: TRBV7-7
cdr3_aa: ASRSTANTEAF

clone_size: -
j_call: TRBJ1-3
v_call: TRBV18
cdr3_aa: ASSPRQGQKGNTIY

clone_size: few
j_call: TRBJ2-2
v_call: TRBV7-2
cdr3_aa: ASSLKRLPNTGELF

clone_size: few
j_call: TRBJ1-5
v_call: TRBV18
cdr3_aa: ASSRSRGSNQPQH

clone_size: -
j_call: TRBJ2-3
v_call: TRBV29-1
cdr3_aa: SVEDDLDRGHRAQY

clone_size: few
j_call: TRBJ2-1
v_call: TRBV25-1
cdr3_aa: ASSDAGATTGEQF

clone_size: many
j_call: TRBJ2-1
v_call: TRBV7-2
cdr3_aa: ASSLLSTAGDWQF

clone_size: -
j_call: TRBJ1-2
v_call: TRBV4-1
cdr3_aa: ASHQVGVGGESGYGYT

clone_size: many
j_call: TRBJ2-1
v_call: TRBV12-3/TRBV12-4
cdr3_aa: ASSSRYPGLAGGPGYEQF

clone_size: many
j_call: TRBJ2-7
v_call: TRBV28
cdr3_aa: ASSSRIKGGNYEQY

clone_size: many
j_call: TRBJ2-1
v_call: TRBV5-1
cdr3_aa: ASSLGQGSSYNEQF

clone_size: many
j_call: TRBJ2-7
v_call: TRBV6-2/TRBV6-3
cdr3_aa: ASSSSAAISSYEQY

clone_size: many
j_call: TRBJ1-1
v_call: TRBV19
cdr3_aa: ASSRRGVTGSRGTEAF

clone_size: -
j_call: TRBJ2-7
v_call: TRBV11-3
cdr3_aa: ASDNKGQGRNEQY

clone_size: many
j_call: TRBJ2-7
v_call: TRBV7-2
cdr3_aa: ASGSDRAYEQY

clone_size: -
j_call: TRBJ2-5
v_call: TRBV10-3
cdr3_aa: AIKYEETQY

clone_size: -
j_call: TRBJ2-1
v_call: TRBV6-5
cdr3_aa: ASSYIAGGPSNNEQF

clone_size: many
j_call: TRBJ1-2
v_call: TRBV29-1
cdr3_aa: SVTVGEDYGYT

clone_size: many
j_call: TRBJ1-4
v_call: TRBV2
cdr3_aa: ASSEGGRGGEKLF

clone_size: many
j_call: TRBJ1-1
v_call: TRBV11-3
cdr3_aa: ASSPHENTEAF

clone_size: -
j_call: TRBJ2-2
v_call: TRBV20-1
cdr3_aa: SARIPNTGELF

clone_size: many
j_call: TRBJ1-5
v_call: TRBV6-1
cdr3_aa: ASSAGRRLMGAQH